The 31 T cell receptor beta chains reported below all come from one sample, sequenced in a study of neurological immune-mediated disorders (dated 2019 in TCRdb). Preparation of the library involved 5' RACE. Sequencing instrument: Illumina HiSeq 2500. TCRdb trimmed public reads at Q25 via fastp, called clones via MiXCR and kept in-frame beta chains. CDR3 protein duplicates are merged, each entry listing the most common genes and DNA. In all, the sample holds about 50,000 distinct CDR3 sequences, and 2.5% to 3.5% of those were seen once. The biggest ten clones account for roughly 16% of the sample. Sequenced: PBMCs. Source of these receptors: a woman aged 45-59 years with multiple sclerosis.

This clonotype was seen repeatedly, ten times or more. The chain is built from TRBV12-3 or TRBV12-4 and TRBJ2-5; 15 bases agree with TRBD2. The CDR3 totals 18 residues. V gave up 5 bases and J gave up 2 bases; unmatched junction bases: 9. As DNA, the CDR3 is TGTGCCAGCAGTCCGGGGACTAGCGGGGGGAAGGGGCAAGAGACCCAGTACTTC. It specifies CASSPGTSGGKGQETQYF.

This clonotype was found many times. The genes are TRBV6-2 or TRBV6-3 and TRBJ2-7, with D possibly matching TRBD2 (6 bases). V shed 2 bases and J shed 3 bases, with 8 bases lying between them. In germline, CDR1 is MNHEY, CDR2 SVGEGT. This CDR3 has 13 amino acids. CDR3 protein: CASSYLGGYEQYF. The CDR3 region has the DNA TGTGCCAGCAGTTACCTCGGGGGCTACGAGCAGTACTTC.

This clonotype has a count of ten or more. This chain joins TRBV10-3 and TRBJ1-6, with 9 bases aligning to TRBD1. This CDR3 region has 16 residues. Germline CDR1 and CDR2: ENHRY and SYGVKD. Trimming cost V 0 bases and J 10 bases; bases outside gene matches: 7. The CDR3 region has the DNA TGTGCCATCAGTGAGTCCCCGGGACAGGGCAGCTCACCCCTCCACTTT. Translated, it gives CAISESPGQGSSPLHF.

This clonotype was recorded at least ten times. The chain couples TRBV9 to TRBJ2-1; D unresolved. V gave up 1 base and J gave up 9 bases, with 5 bases separating them. Germline CDR1 is SGDLS and CDR2 is YYNGEE. There are 11 residues in the CDR3. The CDR3 nucleotides read TGTGCCAGCAGCGTATACGGTGAGCAGTTCTTC. This sequence encodes CASSVYGEQFF.

This clonotype came up many times. V gene TRBV7-8 combines with J gene TRBJ2-2; 7 bases agree with TRBD2. The germline CDR1 and CDR2 sequences are SGHVS and FQNEAQ. The CDR3 sequence is 16 residues long. V shed 1 base and J 7 bases; nucleotides not matched to a gene: 9. Written as DNA, the CDR3 is TGTGCCAGCAGCTTAGTTGGACTAGATGGAATCGGGGAGCTGTTTTTT. This gives the protein CASSLVGLDGIGELFF.

This clonotype was recorded many times. The chain is built from TRBV10-3 and TRBJ1-2; a weak D match, TRBD1 (6 bases). Germline V CDR1 and CDR2: ENHRY, SYGVKD. The CDR3 length is 12 residues. The V end lost 8 bases, the J end lost 9 bases, and 16 bases lay between the germline ends. CDR3 sequence: CAIGGAGNSYTF. The CDR3 nucleotides are TGTGCCATCGGGGGGGCCGGCAATAGCTACACCTTC.

This clonotype has a count of ten or more. V is TRBV5-1 and J is TRBJ1-2; TRBD1 matches at 7 bases. Germline V lookup: CDR1 SGHRS, CDR2 YFSETQ. The J segment lost 2 bases and the V segment lost 0 bases, leaving 4 bases of the junction unmatched. The CDR3 length is 15 residues. The CDR3 region is CASSLGTGVNYGYTF. The DNA of the CDR3 is TGCGCCAGCAGCTTGGGGACAGGAGTCAACTATGGCTACACCTTC. Based on the CDR3 plus reference TRBV5-1 and TRBJ1-2, the full variable domain is KAGVTQTPRYLIKTRGQQVTLSCSPISGHRSVSWYQQTPGQGLQFLFEYFSETQRNKGNFPGRFSGRQFSNSRSEMNVSTLELGDSALYLCASSLGTGVNYGYTFGSGTRLTVV.

This clonotype was seen at least ten times. The V gene is TRBV29-1, the J gene TRBJ1-5; D not resolved. Trimming removed 4 bases from V and 0 bases from J, with 4 bases in between. The CDR3 covers 12 residues. Germline V gene lookup returns CDR1 SQVTM and CDR2 ANQGSEA. In DNA, the CDR3 is TGCAGCGTTGGTTATAGCAATCAGCCCCAGCATTTT. Its protein product is CSVGYSNQPQHF.

At least ten counts were recorded for this clonotype. The chain combines TRBV12-3 or TRBV12-4 with TRBJ1-5; D is undetermined. The CDR3 runs to 12 residues. Trimming shortened V by 3 bases and J by 6 bases, and 6 bases separated the two germline ends. For the CDR3, the DNA is TGTGCCAGCAGTTTTTTAGGTCAGCCCCAGCATTTT. Protein sequence: CASSFLGQPQHF.

In this sample, this clonotype turned up many times. The rearrangement joins TRBV12-3 or TRBV12-4 to TRBJ2-2; the D gene is possibly TRBD2 (6 bases). The germline V and J ends were trimmed by 4 bases and 9 bases, with 18 bases remaining between them. This CDR3 has 15 amino acids. The CDR3 protein is CASSSRDGGNWELFF. DNA for the CDR3: TGTGCCAGCAGTTCAAGGGACGGGGGTAACTGGGAGCTGTTTTTT.

This clonotype was seen repeatedly, ten times or more. The J gene is TRBJ1-3, the V gene TRBV20-1, with 8 bases matching TRBD1. V was clipped by 0 bases and J by 3 bases; unmatched bases: 10. Germline V gene sequence: CDR1 DFQATT, CDR2 SNEGSKA (reference sequence). CDR3 length: 17 amino acids. In nucleotides, the CDR3 is TGCAGTGCTAGAGAGGTCCCAGGGGGCGCGTTTGGAAACACCATATATTTT. This gives the protein CSAREVPGGAFGNTIYF.

This clonotype was seen ten or more times. The chain carries TRBV2 and TRBJ1-4; 7 bases match TRBD1. This CDR3 has 15 residues. The trim removed 4 bases at V and 8 bases at J, leaving 10 bases unmatched. CDR1 is SNHLY, CDR2 FYNNEI, per germline. CDR3 loop: CASSVPDRLNEKLFF. CDR3 sequence (DNA): TGTGCCAGCAGTGTCCCGGACAGGCTAAACGAAAAACTGTTTTTT.

This clonotype was found many times. The chain carries TRBV5-1 and TRBJ2-2, with D possibly matching TRBD1 (6 bases). The CDR3 is made up of 12 amino acids. Germline assignment: CDR1 SGHRS and CDR2 YFSETQ. The germline V and J ends were trimmed by 4 bases and 7 bases, with 8 bases remaining between them. CDR3 in DNA: TGCGCCAGCAGCCCACAGGGCGGGGAGCTGTTTTTT. Translating it yields CASSPQGGELFF.

This clonotype has a count of ten or more. The chain is built from TRBV27 and TRBJ2-3, with D possibly being TRBD2 (6 bases). Germline loops: CDR1 MNHEY, CDR2 SMNVEV (reference sequence). There are 15 residues in the CDR3. V was pared by 3 bases and J by 6 bases, with 16 bases between. CDR3: CASSFWLGGTDTQYF. The CDR3 DNA sequence: TGTGCCAGCAGTTTTTGGTTGGGCGGGACGGATACGCAGTATTTT.

This clonotype was counted at least ten times. The rearrangement links TRBV5-1 to TRBJ2-1; D is tentatively TRBD1 or TRBD2 (5 bases each). V was trimmed by 3 bases and J by 10 bases, leaving 20 bases between them. CDR1 SGHRS and CDR2 YFSETQ come from the germline V gene. The CDR3 totals 15 residues. The CDR3, as DNA: TGCGCCAGCAGCTACGATTTGGGGGTGGTATTAGAGCAGTTCTTC. This gives the protein CASSYDLGVVLEQFF.

Note on this clonotype: One end of the junction fails to match germline, which may point to a read error. This sequence joins TRBV5-1 and TRBJ2-1; D tentatively reads TRBD1 or TRBD2 (6 bases each). The germline V gene encodes CDR1 SGHRS and CDR2 YFSETQ. The CDR3 loop spans 12 amino acids. As DNA, the CDR3 is TGTGCCAGCAATGGGGGGCCTCTTGAGCAGTTCTTC. This encodes CASNGGPLEQFF.

This clonotype occurred many times. The gene calls are TRBV20-1 and TRBJ2-3; D might be TRBD2 (6 bases). The CDR3 runs to 17 residues. Germline CDR1 DFQATT, CDR2 SNEGSKA (reference sequence). The V gene lost 7 bases and the J gene lost 2 bases, with 25 bases spanning the gap. CDR3 sequence: CSVPSVTREQTTDTQYF. Written as DNA, the CDR3 is TGCAGTGTCCCATCAGTAACCCGGGAGCAGACCACAGATACGCAGTATTTT.

This clonotype was recorded at least ten times. Because it lacks the conserved phenylalanine or tryptophan at the end, this CDR3 is likely a read error. V usage is TRBV3-1 and J usage is TRBJ2-1; D is unresolved. V was cut by 0 bases and J by 0 bases, with 6 bases left in between. From germline, CDR1 is LGHDT and CDR2 YNNKEL (reference sequence). There are 15 residues in the CDR3. The CDR3 loop is CASSQDLSSYNEQFL. Written as DNA, the CDR3 is TGTGCCAGCAGCCAAGATCTAAGCTCCTACAATGAGCAGTTCCTC.

This clonotype was counted at least ten times. The chain uses TRBV28 and TRBJ2-7, with unresolved D. Trimming took off 5 bases at V and 2 bases at J, with 10 bases between the two ends. The germline gives CDR1 MDHEN, CDR2 SYDVKM. The CDR3 has 13 amino acids. In DNA, the CDR3 is TGTGCCAGCAGTCCCTCCCCCCCCTACGAGCAGTACTTC. It codes for CASSPSPPYEQYF.

This clonotype was recorded at least ten times. V and J are TRBV7-3 and TRBJ2-1; 11 bases match TRBD2. Trimming removed 3 bases from V and 8 bases from J; junction bases left unmatched: 3. CDR1 and CDR2 (germline): SGHTA, FQGTGA. The CDR3 has 14 residues. CDR3 protein: CASSFTSGSYEQFF. As DNA, the CDR3 is TGTGCCAGCAGCTTCACTAGCGGGAGTTATGAGCAGTTCTTC.

Many counts were recorded for this clonotype. J is TRBJ2-7 and V is TRBV7-9, with D unresolved. CDR3 length: 14 residues. The germline gives CDR1 SEHNR, CDR2 FQNEAQ (reference sequence). With 0 bases removed from V and 0 bases from J, the gap between germline ends came to 6 bases. The CDR3 reads CASSLAASSYEQYF. CDR3 DNA sequence: TGTGCCAGCAGCTTAGCTGCGAGCTCCTACGAGCAGTACTTC. Complete variable domain (other parts from reference TRBV7-9 and TRBJ2-7): DTGVSQNPRHKITKRGQNVTFRCDPISEHNRLYWYRQTLGQGPEFLTYFQNEAQLEKSRLLSDRFSAERPKGSFSTLEIQRTEQGDSAMYLCASSLAASSYEQYFGPGTRLTVT.

This clonotype was recorded at least ten times. The gene calls are TRBV9 and TRBJ2-5; 8 bases are a match to TRBD1. Trimming at V came to 1 base and at J to 5 bases, leaving 4 bases not matched to a gene. The CDR3 contains 14 residues. CDR1 and CDR2 (germline): SGDLS, YYNGEE. The CDR3 DNA is TGTGCCAGCAGCGTAACAGGGGGGAGGGAGACCCAGTACTTC. Translated, it gives CASSVTGGRETQYF.

Ten or more counts support this clonotype. This chain connects TRBV7-3 to TRBJ2-3, with 10 bases fitting TRBD2. The CDR3 loop spans 15 amino acids. CDR1 and CDR2 from the germline V gene are SGHTA and FQGTGA. V gave up 5 bases and J gave up 5 bases; unmatched junction bases: 7. The CDR3 DNA reads TGTGCCAGCAGCCATTCCGGGACTAGCGTAGATACGCAGTATTTT. Protein sequence: CASSHSGTSVDTQYF.

This clonotype was seen only a few times. An end of the junction differs from the germline gene, which may be a read error. CDR3: CASSLGQGNYEQYF. DNA for the CDR3: TGTGCTAGCAGCTTAGGACAGGGGAATTACGAGCAGTACTTC. J is TRBJ2-7 and V is TRBV7-7; the match to TRBD1 covers 9 bases. This CDR3 has 14 amino acids. Germline values: CDR1 SSHAT, CDR2 FNYEAQ (reference sequence).

At least ten counts were recorded for this clonotype. The J gene is TRBJ1-4, the V gene TRBV20-1; possible D gene TRBD1, 6 bases. Germline V gene sequence: CDR1 DFQATT, CDR2 SNEGSKA (reference sequence). Trimming removed 3 bases from V and 7 bases from J, with 21 bases in between. This CDR3 spans 16 amino acids. CDR3 bases: TGCAGTGCTAGGGGTGGGGGGCCGGTATCGGTTGAAAAACTGTTTTTT. Encoded protein: CSARGGGPVSVEKLFF.

This clonotype was detected ten times or more. The chain employs TRBV11-2 and TRBJ2-1; D remains unclear. This CDR3 is built from 12 residues. CDR1 and CDR2 from the germline V gene are SGHAT and FQNNGV. V lost 0 bases, J lost 12 bases, and 9 bases lay in between. CDR3 nucleotides: TGTGCCAGCAGCTTAGATCTAATGGGGCAGTTCTTC. It encodes CASSLDLMGQFF. Variable domain in full (rest from reference TRBV11-2 and TRBJ2-1): EAGVAQSPRYKIIEKRQSVAFWCNPISGHATLYWYQQILGQGPKLLIQFQNNGVVDDSQLPKDRFSAERLKGVDSTLKIQPAKLEDSAVYLCASSLDLMGQFFGPGTRLTVL.

This clonotype was seen at least ten times. V usage is TRBV20-1 and J usage is TRBJ2-3; tentative D call: TRBD1 (5 bases). Germline V gene lookup returns CDR1 DFQATT and CDR2 SNEGSKA (reference sequence). The length of the CDR3 is 15 residues. Trimming cost V 0 bases and J 0 bases, with 10 bases left between them. The CDR3 is CSARDLGQSTDTQYF. CDR3 coding DNA: TGCAGTGCTAGAGATTTAGGACAAAGCACAGATACGCAGTATTTT.

This clonotype was detected many times. The chain combines TRBV20-1 with TRBJ2-5, with TRBD2 matching 10 bases. Germline assignment: CDR1 DFQATT and CDR2 SNEGSKA (reference sequence). The length of the CDR3 is 13 residues. V trimming: 8 bases; J trimming: 4 bases; junction bases outside the gene matches: 7. The CDR3 loop is CSPSGGVRETQYF. CDR3 nucleotides: TGCAGTCCAAGCGGGGGGGTCAGAGAGACCCAGTACTTC.

This clonotype was seen many times. The chain combines TRBV7-9 with TRBJ2-1; D is ambiguous. Trimming removed 1 base from V and 0 bases from J, with 4 bases in between. From germline, CDR1 is SEHNR and CDR2 FQNEAQ (reference sequence). The CDR3 extends over 14 amino acids. In nucleotides, the CDR3 is TGTGCCAGCAGCTTAGGGGCCTCCTACAATGAGCAGTTCTTC. It is translated as CASSLGASYNEQFF. Complete variable domain (other parts from reference TRBV7-9 and TRBJ2-1): DTGVSQNPRHKITKRGQNVTFRCDPISEHNRLYWYRQTLGQGPEFLTYFQNEAQLEKSRLLSDRFSAERPKGSFSTLEIQRTEQGDSAMYLCASSLGASYNEQFFGPGTRLTVL.

This clonotype was picked up many times. The J gene is TRBJ2-5, the V gene TRBV9, with TRBD2 as a possible D gene (6 bases). V gave up 3 bases and J gave up 5 bases, with 20 bases separating them. The length of the CDR3 is 16 residues. CDR1 is SGDLS, CDR2 YYNGEE, per germline. The CDR3 sequence: CASSEGTSTAGETQYF. The CDR3 nucleotides are TGTGCCAGCAGCGAGGGCACTAGCACCGCAGGGGAGACCCAGTACTTC.

The table lists this clonotype with many counts. The rearrangement joins TRBV12-3 or TRBV12-4 to TRBJ2-7, with 8 bases that match TRBD2. This CDR3 comprises 14 residues. The V gene end was trimmed by 6 bases and the J gene end by 2 bases; junction bases not matched to a gene: 6. CDR3 DNA sequence: TGTGCCAGCAGCCTGACTAGCGCTACCTACGAGCAGTACTTC. Translation: CASSLTSATYEQYF.